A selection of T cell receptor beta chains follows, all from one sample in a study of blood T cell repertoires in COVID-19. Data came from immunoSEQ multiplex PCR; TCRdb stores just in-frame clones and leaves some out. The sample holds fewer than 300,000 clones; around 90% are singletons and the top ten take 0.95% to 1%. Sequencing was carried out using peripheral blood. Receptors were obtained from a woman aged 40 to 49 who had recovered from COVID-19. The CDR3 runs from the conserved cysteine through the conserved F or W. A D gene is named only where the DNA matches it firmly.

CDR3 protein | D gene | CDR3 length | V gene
CASAGQGHQETQYF | TRBD1 | 14 | TRBV10-3
CASTTGGSGQPQHF | TRBD1 | 14 | TRBV6-5
CASSLALGGADTQYF | NA | 15 | TRBV7-9
CAWSAWGQGTGEKLFF | TRBD1 | 16 | TRBV30
CASSFYSNQPQHF | NA | 13 | TRBV27
CASSRDVRGNEQFF | NA | 14 | TRBV11-2
CASSLGGLAVTGELFF | TRBD2 | 16 | TRBV5-4
CASSFSGSSYEQYF | NA | 14 | TRBV27
CATSDPRQGGQPQHF | TRBD1 | 15 | TRBV24-1
CASRPGTGAHEQYF | TRBD1 | 14 | TRBV6-5
CASSLRTGREARDTQYF | TRBD2 | 17 | TRBV11-2